This TCR beta chain originates from a study of beta chain features in type 1 diabetes. Points from the study as a whole: Moderately but significantly shorter TCRB CDR3s were found in Type 1 diabetes patients in all four CD4+ subsets. Sequencing the cDNA could make cells with high TCR expression show up more than they should.

In regard to this clone: The antigen is undetermined.

Every isolated RNA sample was fully reverse transcribed, so sequencing captured expressed TCRB transcripts. There were several million reads on average in the naive, central memory and regulatory T cell samples. Using immunoSEQ multiplex PCR, the repertoire was profiled, and TCRdb retains in-frame clones only, with some absent. The sample has about 160,000 clones; around 63% are singletons. With 5 bases clipped from V and 1 base from J, the junction kept 4 bases outside the gene matches. Germline CDR1 is SEHNR and CDR2 is FQNEAQ (reference sequence). The CDR3 is 14 residues long. The source is a man aged 25-45 years with type 1 diabetes. J is TRBJ2-5 and V is TRBV7-9, with 7 bases aligning to TRBD1. The sample comprised naive CD4+ T cells from blood. The CDR3 is CASSATGAQETQYF. In DNA form, the CDR3 reads TGTGCCAGCAGCGCCACAGGGGCCCAAGAGACCCAGTACTTC.